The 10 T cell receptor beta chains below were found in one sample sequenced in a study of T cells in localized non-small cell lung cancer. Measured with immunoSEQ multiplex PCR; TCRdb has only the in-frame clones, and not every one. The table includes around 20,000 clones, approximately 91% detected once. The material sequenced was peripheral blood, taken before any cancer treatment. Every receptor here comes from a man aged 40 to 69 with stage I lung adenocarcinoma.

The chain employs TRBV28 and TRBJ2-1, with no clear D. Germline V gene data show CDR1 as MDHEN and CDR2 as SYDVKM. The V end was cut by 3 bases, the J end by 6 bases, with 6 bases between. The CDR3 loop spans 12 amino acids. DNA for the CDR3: TGTGCCAGCAGTTTCCCCTCCAATGAGCAGTTCTTC. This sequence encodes CASSFPSNEQFF.

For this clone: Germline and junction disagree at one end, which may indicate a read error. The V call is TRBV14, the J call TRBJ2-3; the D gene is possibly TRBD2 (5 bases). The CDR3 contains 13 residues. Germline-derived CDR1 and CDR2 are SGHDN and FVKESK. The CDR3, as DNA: TGTGCCAGCAGCAACACAAGGACTGAAACGCGGTATTTT. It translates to CASSNTRTETRYF.

The CDR3 nucleotides read TGTGCCAGCAGCCAGGACCGGGGACAGACCTACTATGGCTACACCTTC. Its protein is CASSQDRGQTYYGYTF. The genes are TRBV5-6 and TRBJ1-2; TRBD1 agrees at 7 bases. V gave up 4 bases and J gave up 3 bases; unmatched junction bases: 12. CDR1 and CDR2 (germline): SGHDT, YYEEEE. This CDR3 region has 16 residues.

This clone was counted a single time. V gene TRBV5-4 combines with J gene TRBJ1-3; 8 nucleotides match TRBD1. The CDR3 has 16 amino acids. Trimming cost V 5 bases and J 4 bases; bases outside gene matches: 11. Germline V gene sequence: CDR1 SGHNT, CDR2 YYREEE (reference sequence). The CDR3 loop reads CASSSGTGPSGNTIYF. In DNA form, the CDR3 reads TGTGCCAGCAGTTCCGGGACAGGTCCTTCGGGAAACACCATATATTTT.

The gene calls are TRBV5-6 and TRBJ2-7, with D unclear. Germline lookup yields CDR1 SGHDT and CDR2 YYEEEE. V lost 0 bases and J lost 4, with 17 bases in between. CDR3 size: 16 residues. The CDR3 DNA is TGTGCCAGCAGCTTGGGAGCCGGGTCTCGAGGTTACGAGCAGTACTTC. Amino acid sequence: CASSLGAGSRGYEQYF.

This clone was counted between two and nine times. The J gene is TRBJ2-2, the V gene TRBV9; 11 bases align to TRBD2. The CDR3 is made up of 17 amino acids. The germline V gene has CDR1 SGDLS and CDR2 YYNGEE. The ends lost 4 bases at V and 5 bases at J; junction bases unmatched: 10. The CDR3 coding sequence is TGTGCCAGCAGCAACCCCACTAGCGGGAGTGAAACCGGGGAGCTGTTTTTT. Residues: CASSNPTSGSETGELFF.

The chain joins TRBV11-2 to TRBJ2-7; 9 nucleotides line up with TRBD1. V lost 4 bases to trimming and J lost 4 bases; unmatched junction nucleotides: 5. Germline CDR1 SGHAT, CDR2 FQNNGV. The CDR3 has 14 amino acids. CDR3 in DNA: TGTGCCAGCAGCTCCACAGGGGGCGTTTACGAGCAGTACTTC. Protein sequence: CASSSTGGVYEQYF.

The CDR3 DNA is TGTGCCAGCAGTTTAGGTAGGGATGGAAACACCATATATTTT. Encoded protein: CASSLGRDGNTIYF. This chain uses TRBV28 with TRBJ1-3; D is undetermined. Germline values: CDR1 MDHEN, CDR2 SYDVKM. This CDR3 comprises 14 residues. V lost 2 bases and J lost 3, with 8 bases in between.

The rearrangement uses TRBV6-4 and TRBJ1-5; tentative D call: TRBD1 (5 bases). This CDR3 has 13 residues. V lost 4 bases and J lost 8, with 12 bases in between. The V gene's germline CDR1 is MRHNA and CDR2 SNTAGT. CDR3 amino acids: CASSVLGGEPQHF. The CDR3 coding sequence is TGTGCCAGCAGTGTCTTGGGGGGGGAGCCCCAGCATTTT.

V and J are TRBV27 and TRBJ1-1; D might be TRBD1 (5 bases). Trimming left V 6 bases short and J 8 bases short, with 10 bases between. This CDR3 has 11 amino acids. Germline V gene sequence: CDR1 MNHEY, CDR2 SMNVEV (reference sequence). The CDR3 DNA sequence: TGTGCCAGCAGGCGGGGCGGAGAAGCTTTCTTT. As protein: CASRRGGEAFF.